A selection of T cell receptor beta chains follows, all from one sample in a study of OX40 agonist ivuxolimab in advanced cancers. The data were produced by immunoSEQ multiplex PCR, yet TCRdb's version contains in-frame clones alone and is incomplete. The sample includes roughly 46,000 clones, 65% to 90% of them seen just once. The sequencing here drew on CD4+ or CD8+ T cells sorted from blood, taken in a trial of the OX40 agonist ivuxolimab. Receptors originate from an adult with an advanced solid tumor such as melanoma, head and neck, liver or kidney cancer. CDR3s include the opening cysteine and the closing phenylalanine or tryptophan. The order of the fields is D gene, CDR3 length, J gene, clone size, V gene, CDR3 protein, CDR3 DNA. The D gene is left open where the match is weak. Clone size is given for some rows only: seen once, a few or many times, or a class if the clone is expanded.

. 14 TRBJ1-3 . TRBV19 CASSSAAAGNTIYF TGTGCCAGTAGTAGCGCGGCCGCCGGAAACACCATATATTTT
. 12 TRBJ1-2 . TRBV6-5 CASAPGNYGYTF TGTGCCAGCGCCCCAGGGAACTATGGCTACACCTTC
. 13 TRBJ1-6 few TRBV5-5 CASSLVRESPLHF TGTGCCAGCAGCTTGGTACGAGAATCACCCCTCCACTTT
. 15 TRBJ1-1 once TRBV6-5 CASSTHPPLPTEAFF TGTGCCAGCAGTACACATCCCCCTCTCCCCACTGAAGCTTTCTTT
. 15 TRBJ2-5 . TRBV7-6 CASRQNLQGGETQYF TGTGCCAGCAGACAAAACCTCCAGGGTGGGGAGACCCAGTACTTC
. 13 TRBJ2-7 once TRBV7-9 CASSFGHTYEQYF TGTGCCAGCAGCTTCGGACATACCTACGAGCAGTACTTC
TRBD1 13 TRBJ1-2 . TRBV7-2 CASRTGGGYGYTF TGTGCCAGCAGGACAGGGGGGGGCTATGGCTACACCTTC
. 13 TRBJ1-2 . TRBV25-1 CASSEGENYGYTF TGTGCCAGCAGTGAGGGAGAAAACTATGGCTACACCTTC
. 14 TRBJ1-1 . TRBV25-1 CASSEWGRGTEAFF TGTGCCAGCAGTGAATGGGGCAGGGGCACTGAAGCTTTCTTT
TRBD2 16 TRBJ2-5 . TRBV6-1 CASSEAPSGRKETQYF TGTGCCAGCAGTGAAGCGCCAAGCGGGAGAAAAGAGACCCAGTACTTC
TRBD2 16 TRBJ2-3 . TRBV5-5 CASSGVAGGRTDTQYF TGTGCCAGCAGCGGCGTAGCGGGGGGCCGCACAGATACGCAGTATTTT
. 14 TRBJ2-7 . TRBV7-2 CASSLERVHYEQYF TGTGCCAGCAGCTTAGAAAGGGTCCACTACGAGCAGTACTTC
. 17 TRBJ1-3 . TRBV12-5 CASGSRTDMYSGNTIYF TGTGCTAGTGGCTCTAGGACGGATATGTACTCTGGAAACACCATATATTTT
. 16 TRBJ2-5 . TRBV29-1 CSVEGDRRGFGETQYF TGCAGCGTTGAGGGGGACCGAAGAGGTTTTGGGGAGACCCAGTACTTC